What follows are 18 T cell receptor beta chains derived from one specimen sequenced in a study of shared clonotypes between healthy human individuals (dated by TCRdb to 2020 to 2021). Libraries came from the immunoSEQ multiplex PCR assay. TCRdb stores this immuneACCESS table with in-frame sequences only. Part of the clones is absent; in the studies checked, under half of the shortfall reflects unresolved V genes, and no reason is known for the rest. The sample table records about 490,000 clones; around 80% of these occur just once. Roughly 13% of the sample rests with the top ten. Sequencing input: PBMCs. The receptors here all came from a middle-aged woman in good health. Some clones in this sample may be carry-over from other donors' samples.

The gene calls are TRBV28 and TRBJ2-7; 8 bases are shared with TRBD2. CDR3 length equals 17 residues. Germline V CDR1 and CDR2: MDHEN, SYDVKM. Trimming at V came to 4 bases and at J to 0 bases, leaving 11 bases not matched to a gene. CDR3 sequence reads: CASSSNTRLALSYEQYF. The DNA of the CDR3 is TGTGCCAGCAGTTCCAATACCAGACTAGCGCTCTCCTACGAGCAGTACTTC.

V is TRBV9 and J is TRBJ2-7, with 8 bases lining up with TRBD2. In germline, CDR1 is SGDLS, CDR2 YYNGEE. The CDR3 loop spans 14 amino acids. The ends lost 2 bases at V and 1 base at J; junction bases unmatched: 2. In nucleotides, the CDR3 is TGTGCCAGCAGCGTCGGGACTAGGTCCTACGAGCAGTACTTC. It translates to CASSVGTRSYEQYF.

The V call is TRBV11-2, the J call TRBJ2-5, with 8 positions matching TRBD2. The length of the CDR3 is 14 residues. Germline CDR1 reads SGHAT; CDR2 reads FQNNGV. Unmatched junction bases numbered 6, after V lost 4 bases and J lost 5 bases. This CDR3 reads CASSWTPGGETQYF. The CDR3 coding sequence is TGTGCCAGCAGCTGGACTCCGGGAGGGGAGACCCAGTACTTC.

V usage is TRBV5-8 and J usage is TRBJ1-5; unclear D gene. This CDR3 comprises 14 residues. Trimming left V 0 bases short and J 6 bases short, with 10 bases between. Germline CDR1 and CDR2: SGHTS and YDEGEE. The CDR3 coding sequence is TGTGCCAGCAGCTTGGGGCAAGGGATTCAGCCCCAGCATTTT. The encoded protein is CASSLGQGIQPQHF.

CDR3 amino acids: CASSCDSGRCTDTQYF. CDR3 sequence (DNA): TGTGCCAGCAGTTGCGATAGCGGGCGGTGCACAGATACGCAGTATTTT. The chain joins TRBV21-1 to TRBJ2-3; TRBD2 reflects the table's D call only, with no check against the DNA. TRBV21-1 is a known pseudogene. The CDR3 extends over 16 amino acids.

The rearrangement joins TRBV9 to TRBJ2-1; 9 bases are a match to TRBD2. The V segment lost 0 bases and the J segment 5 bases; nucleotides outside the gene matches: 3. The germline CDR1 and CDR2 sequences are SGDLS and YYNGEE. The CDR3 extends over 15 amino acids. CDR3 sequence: CASSVGPSGNNEQFF. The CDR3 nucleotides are TGTGCCAGCAGCGTAGGCCCTAGCGGGAACAATGAGCAGTTCTTC.

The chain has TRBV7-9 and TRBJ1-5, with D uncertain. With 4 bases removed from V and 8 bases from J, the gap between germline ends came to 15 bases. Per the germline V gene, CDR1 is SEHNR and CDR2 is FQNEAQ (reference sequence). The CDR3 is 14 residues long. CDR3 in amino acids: CASSSFNVREPQHF. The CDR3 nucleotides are TGTGCCAGCAGCTCCTTCAATGTGCGGGAGCCCCAGCATTTT. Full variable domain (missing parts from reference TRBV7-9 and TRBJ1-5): DTGVSQNPRHKITKRGQNVTFRCDPISEHNRLYWYRQTLGQGPEFLTYFQNEAQLEKSRLLSDRFSAERPKGSFSTLEIQRTEQGDSAMYLCASSSFNVREPQHFGDGTRLSIL.

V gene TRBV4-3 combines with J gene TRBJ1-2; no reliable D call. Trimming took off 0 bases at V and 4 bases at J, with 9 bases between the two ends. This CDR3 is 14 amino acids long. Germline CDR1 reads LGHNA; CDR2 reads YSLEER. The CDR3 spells CASSQDSGAYGYTF. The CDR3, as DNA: TGCGCCAGCAGCCAAGATTCAGGAGCCTATGGCTACACCTTC.

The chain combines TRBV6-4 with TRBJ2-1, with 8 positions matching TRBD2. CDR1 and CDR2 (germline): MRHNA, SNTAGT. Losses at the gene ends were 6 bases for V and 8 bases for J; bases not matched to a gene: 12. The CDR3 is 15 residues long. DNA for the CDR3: TGTGCCAGCAGCCCCGGGACTAGGCAAAGCGATGAGCAGTTCTTC. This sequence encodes CASSPGTRQSDEQFF.

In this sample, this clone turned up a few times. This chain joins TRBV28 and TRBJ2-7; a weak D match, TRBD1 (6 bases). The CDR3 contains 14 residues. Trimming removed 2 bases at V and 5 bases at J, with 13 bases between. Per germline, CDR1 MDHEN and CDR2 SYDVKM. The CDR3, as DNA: TGTGCCAGCAGTTTAGAACAGGGTAAGCACGAGCAGTACTTC. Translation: CASSLEQGKHEQYF.

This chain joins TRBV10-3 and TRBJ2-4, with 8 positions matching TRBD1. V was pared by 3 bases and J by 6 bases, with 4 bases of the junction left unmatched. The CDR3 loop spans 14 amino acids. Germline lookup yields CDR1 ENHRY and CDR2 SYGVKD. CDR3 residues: CAISEGQGTNIQYF. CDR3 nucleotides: TGTGCCATCAGTGAAGGACAGGGTACAAACATTCAGTACTTC.

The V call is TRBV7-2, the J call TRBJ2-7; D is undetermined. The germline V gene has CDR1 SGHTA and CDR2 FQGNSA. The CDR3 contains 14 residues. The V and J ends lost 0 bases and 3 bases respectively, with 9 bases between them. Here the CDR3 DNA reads TGTGCCAGCAGCTTAGCGCCCACGGGCTACGAGCAGTACTTC. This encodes CASSLAPTGYEQYF.

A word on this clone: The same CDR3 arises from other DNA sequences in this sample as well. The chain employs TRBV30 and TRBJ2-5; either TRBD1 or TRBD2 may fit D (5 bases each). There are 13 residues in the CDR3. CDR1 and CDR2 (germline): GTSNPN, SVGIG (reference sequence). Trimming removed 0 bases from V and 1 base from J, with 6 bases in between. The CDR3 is CAWSVGGQETQYF. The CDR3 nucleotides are TGTGCCTGGAGTGTTGGGGGCCAAGAGACCCAGTACTTC.

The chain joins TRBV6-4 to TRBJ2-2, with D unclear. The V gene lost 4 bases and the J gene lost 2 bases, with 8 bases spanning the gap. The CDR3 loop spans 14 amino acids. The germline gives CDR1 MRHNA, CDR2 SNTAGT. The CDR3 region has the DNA TGTGCCAGCAGTGTTGTCGGAAACACCGGGGAGCTGTTTTTT. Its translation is CASSVVGNTGELFF.

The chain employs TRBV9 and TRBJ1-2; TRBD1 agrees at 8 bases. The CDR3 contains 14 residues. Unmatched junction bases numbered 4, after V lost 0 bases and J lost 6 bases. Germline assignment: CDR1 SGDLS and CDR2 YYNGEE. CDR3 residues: CASSVDGTGHGYTF. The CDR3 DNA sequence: TGTGCCAGCAGCGTAGATGGGACAGGCCATGGCTACACCTTC.

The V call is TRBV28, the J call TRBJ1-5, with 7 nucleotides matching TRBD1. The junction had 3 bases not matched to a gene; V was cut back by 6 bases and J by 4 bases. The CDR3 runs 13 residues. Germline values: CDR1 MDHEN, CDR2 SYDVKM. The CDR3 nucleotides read TGTGCCAGCAGCCAGACAGGGAATCAGCCCCAGCATTTT. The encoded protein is CASSQTGNQPQHF.

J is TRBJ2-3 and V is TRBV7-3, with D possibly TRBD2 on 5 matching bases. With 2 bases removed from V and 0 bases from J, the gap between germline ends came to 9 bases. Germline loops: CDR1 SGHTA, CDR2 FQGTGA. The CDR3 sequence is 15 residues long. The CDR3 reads CASSLEGRSTDTQYF. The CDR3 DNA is TGTGCCAGCAGCTTAGAGGGCAGGAGCACAGATACGCAGTATTTT. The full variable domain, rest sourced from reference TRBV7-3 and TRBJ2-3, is GAGVSQTPSNKVTEKGKYVELRCDPISGHTALYWYRQSLGQGPEFLIYFQGTGAADDSGLPNDRFFAVRPEGSVSTLKIQRTERGDSAVYLCASSLEGRSTDTQYFGPGTRLTVL.

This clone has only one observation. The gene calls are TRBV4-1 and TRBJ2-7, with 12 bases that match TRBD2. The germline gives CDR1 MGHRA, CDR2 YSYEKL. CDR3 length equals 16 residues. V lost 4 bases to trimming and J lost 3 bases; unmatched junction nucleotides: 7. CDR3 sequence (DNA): TGCGCCAGCAGCCGCAGATTGGGACTAGCGGGCTACGAGCAGTACTTC. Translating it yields CASSRRLGLAGYEQYF.